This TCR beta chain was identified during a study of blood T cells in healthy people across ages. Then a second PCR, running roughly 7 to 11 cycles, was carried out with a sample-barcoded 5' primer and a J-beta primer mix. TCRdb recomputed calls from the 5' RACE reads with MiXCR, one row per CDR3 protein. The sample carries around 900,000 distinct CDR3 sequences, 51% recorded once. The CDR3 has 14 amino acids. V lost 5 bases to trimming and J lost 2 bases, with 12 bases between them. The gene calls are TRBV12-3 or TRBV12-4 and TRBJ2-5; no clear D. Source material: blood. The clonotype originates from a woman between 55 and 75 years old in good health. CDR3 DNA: TGTGCCAGCAGTCCGAGCGCAGCTCAAGAGACCCAGTACTTC. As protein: CASSPSAAQETQYF.